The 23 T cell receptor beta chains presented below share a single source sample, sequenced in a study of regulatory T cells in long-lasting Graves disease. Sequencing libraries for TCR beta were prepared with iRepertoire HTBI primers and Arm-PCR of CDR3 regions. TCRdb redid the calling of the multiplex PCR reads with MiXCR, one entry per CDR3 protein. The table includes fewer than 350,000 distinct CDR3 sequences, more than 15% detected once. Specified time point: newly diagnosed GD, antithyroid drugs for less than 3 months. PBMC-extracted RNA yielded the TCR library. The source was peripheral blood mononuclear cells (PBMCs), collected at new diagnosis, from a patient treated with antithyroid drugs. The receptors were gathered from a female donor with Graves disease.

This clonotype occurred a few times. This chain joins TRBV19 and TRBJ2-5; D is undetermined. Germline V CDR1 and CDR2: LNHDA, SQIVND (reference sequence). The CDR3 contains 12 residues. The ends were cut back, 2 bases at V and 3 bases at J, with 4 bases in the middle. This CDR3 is CASSINKETQYF. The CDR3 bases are TGTGCCAGTAGTATAAACAAAGAGACCCAGTACTTC.

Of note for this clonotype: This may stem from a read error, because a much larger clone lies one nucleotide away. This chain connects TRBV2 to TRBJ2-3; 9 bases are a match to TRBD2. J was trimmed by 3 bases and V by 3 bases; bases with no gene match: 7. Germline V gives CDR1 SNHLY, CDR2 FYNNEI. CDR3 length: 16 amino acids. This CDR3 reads CASSDLPSGTTDTQYF. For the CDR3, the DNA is TGTGCCAGCAGTGATTTACCTAGCGGGACGACAGATACGCAGTATTTT.

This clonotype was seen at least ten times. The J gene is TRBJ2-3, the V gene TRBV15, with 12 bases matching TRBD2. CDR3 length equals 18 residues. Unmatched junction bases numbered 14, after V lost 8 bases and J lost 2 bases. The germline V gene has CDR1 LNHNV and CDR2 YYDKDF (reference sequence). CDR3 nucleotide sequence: TGTGCCACCTACCCCGGACTAGCGGGGACTAGACTCACAGATACGCAGTATTTT. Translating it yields CATYPGLAGTRLTDTQYF.

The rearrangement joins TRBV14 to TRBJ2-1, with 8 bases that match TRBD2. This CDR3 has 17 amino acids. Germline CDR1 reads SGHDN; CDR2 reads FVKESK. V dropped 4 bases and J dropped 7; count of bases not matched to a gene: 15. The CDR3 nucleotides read TGTGCCAGCAGCCGGGTGGGACGACTAGCGATATGGAATGAGCAGTTCTTC. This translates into CASSRVGRLAIWNEQFF.

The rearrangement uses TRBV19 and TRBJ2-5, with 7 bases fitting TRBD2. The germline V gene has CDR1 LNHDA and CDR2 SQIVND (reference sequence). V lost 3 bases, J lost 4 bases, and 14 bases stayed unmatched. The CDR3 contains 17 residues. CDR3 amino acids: CASSISFWGEGSETQYF. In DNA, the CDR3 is TGTGCCAGTAGTATCTCCTTCTGGGGGGAGGGCTCAGAGACCCAGTACTTC.

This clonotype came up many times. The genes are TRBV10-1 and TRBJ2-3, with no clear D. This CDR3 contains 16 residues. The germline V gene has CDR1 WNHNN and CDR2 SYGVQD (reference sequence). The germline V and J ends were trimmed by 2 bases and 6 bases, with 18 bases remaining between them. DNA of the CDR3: TGCGCCAGCAGTGAGGGGTGGGCAGGCTCGTTGGATACGCAGTATTTT. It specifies CASSEGWAGSLDTQYF.

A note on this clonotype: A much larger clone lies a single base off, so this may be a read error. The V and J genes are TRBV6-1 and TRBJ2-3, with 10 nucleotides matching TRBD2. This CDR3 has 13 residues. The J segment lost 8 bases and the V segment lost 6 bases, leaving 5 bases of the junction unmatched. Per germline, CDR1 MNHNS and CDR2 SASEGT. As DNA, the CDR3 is TGTGCCAGCAGCCTCCAGCGGGGGGGTACGCAGTATTTT. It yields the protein CASSLQRGGTQYF.

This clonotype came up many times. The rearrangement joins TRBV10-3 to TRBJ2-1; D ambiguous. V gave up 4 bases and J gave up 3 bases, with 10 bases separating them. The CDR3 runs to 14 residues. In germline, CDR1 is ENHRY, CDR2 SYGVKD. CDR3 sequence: CAISGARDYNEQFF. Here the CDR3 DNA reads TGTGCCATCAGTGGGGCTAGGGACTACAATGAGCAGTTCTTC.

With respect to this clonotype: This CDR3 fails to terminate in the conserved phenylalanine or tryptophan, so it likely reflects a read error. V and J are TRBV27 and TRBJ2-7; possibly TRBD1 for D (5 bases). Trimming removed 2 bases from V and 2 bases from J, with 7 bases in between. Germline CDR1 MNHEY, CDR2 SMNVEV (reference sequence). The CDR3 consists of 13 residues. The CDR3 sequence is CASSLGAPYEQYL. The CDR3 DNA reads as TGTGCCAGCAGTTTAGGGGCCCCCTACGAGCAGTACCTC.

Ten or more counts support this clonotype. CDR3 DNA sequence: TGTGCCACCAGTGATAGTCTGCGGGAGGCTCGGGAGACCCAGTACTTC. It specifies CATSDSLREARETQYF. The V call is TRBV24-1, the J call TRBJ2-5, with 8 bases lining up with TRBD2. Germline CDR1 KGHDR, CDR2 SFDVKD. The V segment lost 3 bases and the J segment 5 bases; nucleotides outside the gene matches: 10. This CDR3 has 16 amino acids.

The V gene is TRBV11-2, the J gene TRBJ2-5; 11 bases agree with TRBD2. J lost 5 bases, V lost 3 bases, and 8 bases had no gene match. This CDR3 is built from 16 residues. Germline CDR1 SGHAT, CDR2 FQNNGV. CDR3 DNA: TGTGCCAGCAGCTTCCTCACTAGCGGGAGTGGGGAGACCCAGTACTTC. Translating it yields CASSFLTSGSGETQYF.

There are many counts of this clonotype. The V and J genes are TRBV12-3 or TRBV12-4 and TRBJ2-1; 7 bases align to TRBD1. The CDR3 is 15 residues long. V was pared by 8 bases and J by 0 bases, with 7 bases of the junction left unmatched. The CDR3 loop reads CASWTGGTSYNEQFF. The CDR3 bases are TGTGCCAGCTGGACAGGAGGAACCTCCTACAATGAGCAGTTCTTC.

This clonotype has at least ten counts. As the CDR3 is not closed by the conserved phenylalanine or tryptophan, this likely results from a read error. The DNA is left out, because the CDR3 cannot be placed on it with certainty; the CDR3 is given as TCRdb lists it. Here the CDR3 reads CASSVRTGGFRL. This chain uses TRBV2 with TRBJ1-2; the table names TRBD1, a call not compared with the DNA. Germline CDR1 and CDR2: SNHLY and FYNNEI. The CDR3 contains 12 residues when both ends are counted.

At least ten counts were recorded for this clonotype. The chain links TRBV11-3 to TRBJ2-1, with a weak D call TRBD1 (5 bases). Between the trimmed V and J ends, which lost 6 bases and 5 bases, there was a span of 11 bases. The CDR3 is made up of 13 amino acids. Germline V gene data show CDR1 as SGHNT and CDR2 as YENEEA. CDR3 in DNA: TGTGCCAGCAGTTGGGGCCACAACAATGAGCAGTTCTTC. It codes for CASSWGHNNEQFF.

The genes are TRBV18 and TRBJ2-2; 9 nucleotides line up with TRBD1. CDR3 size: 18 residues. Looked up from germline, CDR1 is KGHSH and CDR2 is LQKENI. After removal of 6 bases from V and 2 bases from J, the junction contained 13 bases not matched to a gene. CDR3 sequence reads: CASSPTPQGAGNTGELFF. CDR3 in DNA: TGTGCCAGCTCGCCGACCCCACAGGGGGCTGGTAACACCGGGGAGCTGTTTTTT.

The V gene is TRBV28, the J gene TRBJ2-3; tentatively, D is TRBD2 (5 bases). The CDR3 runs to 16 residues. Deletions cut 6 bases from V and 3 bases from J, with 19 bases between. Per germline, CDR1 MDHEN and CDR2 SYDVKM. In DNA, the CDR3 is TGTGCCAGCAGCACTCTCAGCCCGGGGATAACAGATACGCAGTATTTT. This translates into CASSTLSPGITDTQYF.

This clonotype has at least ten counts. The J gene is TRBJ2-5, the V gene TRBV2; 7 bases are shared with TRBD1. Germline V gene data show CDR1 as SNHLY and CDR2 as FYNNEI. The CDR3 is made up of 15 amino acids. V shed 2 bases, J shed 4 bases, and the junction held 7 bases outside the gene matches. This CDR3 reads CASSETGARGETQYF. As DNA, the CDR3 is TGTGCCAGCAGTGAAACAGGGGCAAGGGGAGAGACCCAGTACTTC. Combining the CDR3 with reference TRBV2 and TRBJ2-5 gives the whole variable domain EPEVTQTPSHQVTQMGQEVILRCVPISNHLYFYWYRQILGQKVEFLVSFYNNEISEKSEIFDDQFSVERPDGSNFTLKIRSTKLEDSAMYFCASSETGARGETQYFGPGTRLLVL.

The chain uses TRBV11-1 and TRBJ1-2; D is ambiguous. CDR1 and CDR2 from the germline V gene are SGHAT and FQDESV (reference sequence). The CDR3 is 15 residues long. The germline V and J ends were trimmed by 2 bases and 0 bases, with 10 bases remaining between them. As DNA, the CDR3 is TGTGCCAGCAGCTTATCAGCAGAAGCTAACTATGGCTACACCTTC. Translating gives CASSLSAEANYGYTF.

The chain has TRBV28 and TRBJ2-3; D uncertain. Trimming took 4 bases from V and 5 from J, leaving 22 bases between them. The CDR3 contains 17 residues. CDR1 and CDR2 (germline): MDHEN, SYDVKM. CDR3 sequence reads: CASSSAQTVLFGDTQYF. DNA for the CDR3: TGTGCCAGCAGTTCAGCGCAGACGGTCCTTTTCGGAGATACGCAGTATTTT. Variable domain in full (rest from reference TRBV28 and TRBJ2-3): DVKVTQSSRYLVKRTGEKVFLECVQDMDHENMFWYRQDPGLGLRLIYFSYDVKMKEKGDIPEGYSVSREKKERFSLILESASTNQTSMYLCASSSAQTVLFGDTQYFGPGTRLTVL.

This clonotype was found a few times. In nucleotides, the CDR3 is TGTGCCAGCAGCTCGCCGGGACAGGGGAGGACTAATGAAAAACTGTTTTTT. Translating it yields CASSSPGQGRTNEKLFF. This chain connects TRBV5-6 to TRBJ1-4; 10 bases are shared with TRBD1. Losses at the gene ends were 3 bases for V and 2 bases for J; bases not matched to a gene: 7. Germline lookup yields CDR1 SGHDT and CDR2 YYEEEE. The CDR3 is 17 residues long.

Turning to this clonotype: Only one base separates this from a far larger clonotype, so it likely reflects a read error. CDR3 nucleotide sequence: TGTGCCTCCAGGGACAGGACTGGCACCTACGAGCAGTTCTTC. Protein sequence: CASRDRTGTYEQFF. The J gene is TRBJ2-3, the V gene TRBV12-3 or TRBV12-4; 8 positions agree with TRBD1. Judging by the DNA end, TRBJ2-1 fits better; the J call may be wrong. The CDR3 extends over 14 amino acids.

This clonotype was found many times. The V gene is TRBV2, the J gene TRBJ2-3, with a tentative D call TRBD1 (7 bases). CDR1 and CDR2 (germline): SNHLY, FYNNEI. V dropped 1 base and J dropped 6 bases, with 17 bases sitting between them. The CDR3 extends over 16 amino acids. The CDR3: CASSEEGAGRTDTQYF. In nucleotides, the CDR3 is TGTGCCAGCAGTGAAGAGGGGGCCGGGAGAACCGATACGCAGTATTTT.

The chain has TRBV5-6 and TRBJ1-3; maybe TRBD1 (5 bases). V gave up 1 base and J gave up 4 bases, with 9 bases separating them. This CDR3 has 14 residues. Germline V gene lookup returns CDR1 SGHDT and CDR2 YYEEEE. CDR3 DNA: TGTGCCAGCAGCTTGTGGGGGTACGGAAACACCATATATTTT. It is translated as CASSLWGYGNTIYF. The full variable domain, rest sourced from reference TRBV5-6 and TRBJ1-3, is DAGVTQSPTHLIKTRGQQVTLRCSPKSGHDTVSWYQQALGQGPQFIFQYYEEEERQRGNFPDRFSGHQFPNYSSELNVNALLLGDSALYLCASSLWGYGNTIYFGEGSWLTVV.